One sample yielded the 30 T cell receptor beta chains listed below, sequenced in a study of Ad26.COV2.S vaccination and SARS-CoV-2 variants. This table comes from immunoSEQ multiplex PCR, and its TCRdb copy is limited to in-frame clones, with some not included. The top ten hold approximately 1.5% of the sample, which has hundreds of thousands of clones, 89% seen once. This sample's treatment: over 15 received Ad26.COV2.S at low or high dose, single or two shots; several received placebo; per-sample allocation not given. The samples were gathered on day 63 after the first injection of vaccine or placebo. This specimen was peripheral blood, taken in a trial of Ad26.COV2.S vaccine versus placebo. These TCRs come from a person aged 18 to 59 who received the Ad26.COV2.S COVID-19 vaccine or a placebo.

The genes are TRBV6-1 and TRBJ2-6; D is undetermined. This CDR3 region has 18 residues. Germline CDR1 reads MNHNS; CDR2 reads SASEGT. Trimming left V 4 bases short and J 0 bases short, with 16 bases between. The chain's CDR3 is CASSVGWGIASGANVLTF. The CDR3 DNA reads as TGTGCCAGCAGTGTAGGATGGGGAATAGCCTCTGGGGCCAACGTCCTGACTTTC.

The chain joins TRBV18 to TRBJ2-7; tentative D call: TRBD2 (6 bases). CDR3 size: 15 residues. In germline, CDR1 is KGHSH, CDR2 LQKENI. Trimming took off 0 bases at V and 6 bases at J, with 15 bases between the two ends. CDR3 DNA: TGTGCCAGCTCACCACCTTCACGGGAGTTTGGCGAGCAGTACTTC. Protein sequence: CASSPPSREFGEQYF.

This clone was counted once. Other nucleotide sequences from this sample produce the same CDR3. The gene calls are TRBV7-9 and TRBJ1-3; D is undetermined. V dropped 5 bases and J dropped 0 bases, with 14 bases sitting between them. The CDR3 consists of 16 residues. Germline V gene lookup returns CDR1 SEHNR and CDR2 FQNEAQ (reference sequence). Here the CDR3 reads CASSPGGSSSGNTIYF. CDR3 coding DNA: TGTGCCAGCAGCCCCGGCGGCTCCAGCTCTGGAAACACCATATATTTT.

V usage is TRBV19 and J usage is TRBJ1-1, with 7 positions matching TRBD1. Looked up from germline, CDR1 is LNHDA and CDR2 is SQIVND (reference sequence). The CDR3 length is 15 residues. V was clipped by 6 bases and J by 6 bases; unmatched bases: 13. CDR3 region: CASRVTGAHGAEAFF. The CDR3 DNA reads TGTGCCAGTAGGGTAACAGGGGCCCACGGAGCTGAAGCTTTCTTT.

The chain links TRBV24-1 to TRBJ2-5; D may correspond to TRBD1 or TRBD2 (5 bases each). The CDR3 totals 13 residues. V lost 3 bases and J 6 bases, leaving 10 bases between the germline ends. In germline, CDR1 is KGHDR, CDR2 SFDVKD. Written as DNA, the CDR3 is TGTGCCACCAGTGATAGAGGGGAAAAGACCCAGTACTTC. Amino acid sequence: CATSDRGEKTQYF.

J is TRBJ1-4 and V is TRBV27, with 8 nucleotides matching TRBD1. The CDR3 extends over 14 amino acids. CDR1 and CDR2 from the germline V gene are MNHEY and SMNVEV (reference sequence). Germline trimming cut 2 bases from V and 7 bases from J; bases unmatched to any gene: 3. CDR3 region: CASSLRTGSEKLFF. CDR3 DNA sequence: TGTGCCAGCAGTTTACGGACAGGGAGTGAAAAACTGTTTTTT.

The gene calls are TRBV7-2 and TRBJ1-3, with a possible D match to TRBD1 (5 bases). The V gene's germline CDR1 is SGHTA and CDR2 FQGNSA. V lost 1 base and J lost 1, with 14 bases in between. This CDR3 is 17 amino acids long. The DNA for the CDR3 is TGTGCCAGCAGCTTAGTCGGGGGTCGGGGATCTGGAAACACCATATATTTT. Encoded protein: CASSLVGGRGSGNTIYF.

This sequence joins TRBV4-3 and TRBJ2-5; possibly TRBD1 or TRBD2 for D (6 bases each). Deletions cut 0 bases from V and 2 bases from J, with 10 bases between. The CDR3 is 15 residues long. In germline, CDR1 is LGHNA, CDR2 YSLEER. CDR3 sequence: CASSQDGGLQETQYF. CDR3 in DNA: TGCGCCAGCAGCCAAGATGGGGGGCTGCAAGAGACCCAGTACTTC.

V is TRBV7-2 and J is TRBJ1-2; D unclear. The germline gives CDR1 SGHTA, CDR2 FQGNSA. The CDR3 totals 10 residues. The V and J ends lost 4 bases and 8 bases respectively, with 5 bases between them. DNA of the CDR3: TGTGCCAGCAGCTCTAGGGGCTACACCTTC. Residues: CASSSRGYTF.

The gene calls are TRBV27 and TRBJ2-3; D is uncertain. Germline lookup yields CDR1 MNHEY and CDR2 SMNVEV (reference sequence). V dropped 7 bases and J dropped 6 bases, with 14 bases sitting between them. CDR3 length: 13 amino acids. CDR3 sequence: CASTPSNSDTQYF. In nucleotides, the CDR3 is TGTGCCAGCACCCCATCGAATTCCGATACGCAGTATTTT.

The chain has TRBV15 and TRBJ1-1; no firm D call. Trimming took off 6 bases at V and 5 bases at J, with 16 bases between the two ends. Germline loops: CDR1 LNHNV, CDR2 YYDKDF (reference sequence). This CDR3 has 14 amino acids. CDR3 residues: CATRATRSETEAFF. The DNA for the CDR3 is TGTGCCACCAGGGCGACTCGTAGTGAGACTGAAGCTTTCTTT. Based on the CDR3 plus reference TRBV15 and TRBJ1-1, the full variable domain is DAMVIQNPRYQVTQFGKPVTLSCSQTLNHNVMYWYQQKSSQAPKLLFHYYDKDFNNEADTPDNFQSRRPNTSFCFLDIRSPGLGDTAMYLCATRATRSETEAFFGQGTRLTVV.

The genes are TRBV19 and TRBJ1-2; D gene ambiguous. V was cut by 1 base and J by 0 bases, with 3 bases left in between. The V gene's germline CDR1 is LNHDA and CDR2 SQIVND (reference sequence). The length of the CDR3 is 13 residues. CDR3 in DNA: TGTGCCAGTAGTATAGGGTCTAACTATGGCTACACCTTC. Protein product: CASSIGSNYGYTF.

The chain combines TRBV4-3 with TRBJ1-2; D is possibly TRBD1 (5 bases). CDR3 length: 13 residues. Per germline, CDR1 LGHNA and CDR2 YSLEER. Trimming took 0 bases from V and 8 from J, leaving 10 bases between them. This CDR3 reads CASSQDPGRGYTF. CDR3 coding DNA: TGCGCCAGCAGCCAAGATCCGGGGCGAGGCTACACCTTC.

This clone has only one observation. The chain recombines TRBV9 with TRBJ2-5; the D gene is possibly TRBD1 (5 bases). Germline V CDR1 and CDR2: SGDLS, YYNGEE. The length of the CDR3 is 17 residues. The V end was cut by 0 bases, the J end by 4 bases, with 19 bases between. The chain's CDR3 is CASSVDPPGQGGETQYF. The CDR3 DNA sequence: TGTGCCAGCAGCGTAGACCCCCCCGGGCAGGGTGGAGAGACCCAGTACTTC.

The V and J genes are TRBV12-3 or TRBV12-4 and TRBJ2-7; TRBD1 matches at 9 bases. The CDR3 runs 13 residues. With 4 bases clipped from V and 3 bases from J, the junction kept 1 base outside the gene matches. CDR3 residues: CASSWDRVYEQYF. CDR3 nucleotide sequence: TGTGCCAGCAGTTGGGACAGGGTCTACGAGCAGTACTTC.

The chain combines TRBV10-3 with TRBJ1-2, with D possibly TRBD1 on 6 matching bases. The CDR3 length is 13 residues. V was cut by 6 bases and J by 2 bases, with 10 bases left in between. Germline V gene sequence: CDR1 ENHRY, CDR2 SYGVKD. The CDR3 nucleotides are TGTGCCATCAGAGGGACAACGAACTATGGCTACACCTTC. This codes for CAIRGTTNYGYTF.

This clone was counted a single time. The chain joins TRBV3-1 (or the pseudogene TRBV3-2) to TRBJ1-1; D remains unclear. The V gene lost 0 bases and the J gene lost 1 base, with 21 bases spanning the gap. Germline values: CDR1 LGHDT, CDR2 YNNKEL (reference sequence). This CDR3 comprises 19 residues. DNA of the CDR3: TGTGCCAGCAGCCAAGAAAAGCCGGGCCCCCGTGAGGAGAACACTGAAGCTTTCTTT. Amino acids: CASSQEKPGPREENTEAFF.

The chain has TRBV6-2 or TRBV6-3 and TRBJ2-7; 10 bases match TRBD2. Germline CDR1 is MNHEY and CDR2 is SVGEGT. There are 14 residues in the CDR3. Trimming took 5 bases from V and 1 from J; bases not matched to a gene: 2. CDR3 in DNA: TGTGCCAGCAGTGGACTAGCGGAATCCTACGAGCAGTACTTC. Residues: CASSGLAESYEQYF.

In its sample, this clone was seen once. The chain couples TRBV7-9 to TRBJ1-3; the match to TRBD1 covers 8 bases. The CDR3 has 16 amino acids. V was clipped by 5 bases and J by 1 base; unmatched bases: 7. Per germline, CDR1 SEHNR and CDR2 FQNEAQ (reference sequence). This CDR3 is CASSTGQGLSGNTIYF. The CDR3 DNA sequence: TGTGCCAGCAGCACCGGACAGGGTTTGTCTGGAAACACCATATATTTT.

CDR3 sequence: CASSQEGQVADTQYF. Written as DNA, the CDR3 is TGTGCCAGCAGCCAAGAGGGACAGGTCGCAGATACGCAGTATTTT. The chain carries TRBV3-1 (or the pseudogene TRBV3-2) and TRBJ2-3; TRBD1 matches at 8 bases. The V segment lost 0 bases and the J segment 4 bases; nucleotides outside the gene matches: 3. Per germline, CDR1 LGHDT and CDR2 YNNKEL (reference sequence). This CDR3 spans 15 amino acids.

This chain links TRBV5-1 with TRBJ2-1; a possible D gene is TRBD2 (6 bases). The V gene's germline CDR1 is SGHRS and CDR2 YFSETQ. The CDR3 totals 15 residues. Trimming shortened V by 2 bases and J by 3 bases, and 12 bases separated the two germline ends. The CDR3 region has the DNA TGCGCCAGCAGCTTTTCCCTAGCGAGCTACAATGAGCAGTTCTTC. Translation gives CASSFSLASYNEQFF.

The chain recombines TRBV11-2 with TRBJ2-7; the D is unclear. V was pared by 0 bases and J by 0 bases, with 9 bases between. Germline CDR1 is SGHAT and CDR2 is FQNNGV. The CDR3 covers 15 residues. CDR3 bases: TGTGCCAGCAGCTTAGACGGGCTGAGCTCCTACGAGCAGTACTTC. Translated: CASSLDGLSSYEQYF.

The chain is built from TRBV4-3 and TRBJ2-5; D remains ambiguous. Trimming removed 0 bases at V and 2 bases at J, with 10 bases between. The V gene's germline CDR1 is LGHNA and CDR2 YSLEER. The CDR3 extends over 15 amino acids. The CDR3 reads CASSQDIVRQETQYF. The CDR3, as DNA: TGCGCCAGCAGCCAAGATATAGTCAGGCAAGAGACCCAGTACTTC.

The chain carries TRBV5-4 and TRBJ2-7, with a possible D match to TRBD1 (7 bases). The V gene's germline CDR1 is SGHNT and CDR2 YYREEE (reference sequence). The CDR3 totals 15 residues. V lost 0 bases, J lost 6 bases, and 16 bases lay in between. CDR3 bases: TGTGCCAGCAGCTTGGTGGAGGGGGCAAACGGCGAGCAGTACTTC. The encoded protein is CASSLVEGANGEQYF.

Comments on this clone: Different DNA sequences within this sample yield the same CDR3. The rearrangement uses TRBV9 and TRBJ1-6; D possibly corresponds to TRBD1 (6 bases). V was cut by 3 bases and J by 7 bases, with 8 bases left in between. Germline V gives CDR1 SGDLS, CDR2 YYNGEE. This CDR3 contains 13 residues. The chain's CDR3 is CASSGQGNSPLHF. The CDR3 coding sequence is TGTGCCAGCAGCGGCCAGGGGAATTCACCCCTCCACTTT.

The gene calls are TRBV5-4 and TRBJ1-4; D may be TRBD1 (6 bases). Trimming took off 3 bases at V and 7 bases at J, with 13 bases between the two ends. Germline values: CDR1 SGHNT, CDR2 YYREEE (reference sequence). This CDR3 is 14 amino acids long. CDR3 loop: CASSSAGGAEKLFF. The CDR3 region has the DNA TGTGCCAGCAGCTCTGCCGGGGGGGCTGAAAAACTGTTTTTT.

This sequence joins TRBV6-6 and TRBJ2-1; D ambiguous. Germline V gene sequence: CDR1 MNHNY, CDR2 SVGAGI (reference sequence). Trimming took off 6 bases at V and 3 bases at J, with 9 bases between the two ends. The CDR3 is 13 amino acids. The CDR3 is CASRTGVYNEQFF. The CDR3 DNA sequence: TGTGCCAGCAGGACGGGCGTCTACAATGAGCAGTTCTTC.

This rearrangement joins TRBV5-6 to TRBJ1-6; D uncertain. Trimming shortened V by 7 bases and J by 0 bases, and 14 bases separated the two germline ends. From germline, CDR1 is SGHDT and CDR2 YYEEEE. The CDR3 is 16 amino acids. The CDR3 DNA follows: TGTGCCAGCGCCGACACGAAGAGCTCCTATAATTCACCCCTCCACTTT. Protein: CASADTKSSYNSPLHF.

The chain joins TRBV11-2 to TRBJ2-2; 9 positions match TRBD2. V shed 1 base, J shed 4 bases, and the junction held 4 bases outside the gene matches. CDR1 and CDR2 (germline): SGHAT, FQNNGV. CDR3 length: 16 amino acids. This chain's CDR3 is CASSLGAGGRTGELFF. As DNA, the CDR3 is TGTGCCAGCAGCTTAGGGGCGGGAGGGCGCACCGGGGAGCTGTTTTTT. Full variable domain (rest looked up from reference TRBV11-2 and TRBJ2-2): EAGVAQSPRYKIIEKRQSVAFWCNPISGHATLYWYQQILGQGPKLLIQFQNNGVVDDSQLPKDRFSAERLKGVDSTLKIQPAKLEDSAVYLCASSLGAGGRTGELFFGEGSRLTVL.

V usage is TRBV7-9 and J usage is TRBJ1-4, with D uncertain. The CDR3 is 14 residues long. The V and J ends lost 5 bases and 3 bases respectively, with 10 bases between them. The germline V gene encodes CDR1 SEHNR and CDR2 FQNEAQ (reference sequence). The CDR3 loop reads CASSLEQPNEKLFF. CDR3 in DNA: TGTGCCAGCAGCCTGGAGCAACCTAATGAAAAACTGTTTTTT.